Given below is one TCR beta chain in context. V was shortened by 4 bases and J by 3 bases, with 8 bases between the two germline ends. The CDR3 runs to 13 residues. Germline V gene sequence: CDR1 SGHVS, CDR2 FNYEAQ. The study profiled TCR beta VDJ and CDR3 using genomic DNA as template. From the reads, TCRdb called clonotypes with MiXCR, one entry per CDR3 protein. The table lists over 150,000 distinct CDR3 sequences, about 50% of them singletons. The sample belongs to a study of CD8+CD57+ T cells in acquired aplastic anemia. Flow cytometry had shown expanded CD8+CD57+ cells in the patients chosen for sequencing. Severe acquired aplastic anemia was the diagnosis recorded for all patients.

The chain links TRBV7-6 to TRBJ2-3, with D perhaps TRBD1 (5 bases). The source material was sorted CD4+, CD8+, or CD8+CD57+ T cells (not recorded which) from PBMCs. This clonotype was obtained from a human donor with aplastic anemia. Written as DNA, the CDR3 is TGTGCCAGCAGCTCCAGGGAAACAGATACGCAGTATTTT. This translates into CASSSRETDTQYF.